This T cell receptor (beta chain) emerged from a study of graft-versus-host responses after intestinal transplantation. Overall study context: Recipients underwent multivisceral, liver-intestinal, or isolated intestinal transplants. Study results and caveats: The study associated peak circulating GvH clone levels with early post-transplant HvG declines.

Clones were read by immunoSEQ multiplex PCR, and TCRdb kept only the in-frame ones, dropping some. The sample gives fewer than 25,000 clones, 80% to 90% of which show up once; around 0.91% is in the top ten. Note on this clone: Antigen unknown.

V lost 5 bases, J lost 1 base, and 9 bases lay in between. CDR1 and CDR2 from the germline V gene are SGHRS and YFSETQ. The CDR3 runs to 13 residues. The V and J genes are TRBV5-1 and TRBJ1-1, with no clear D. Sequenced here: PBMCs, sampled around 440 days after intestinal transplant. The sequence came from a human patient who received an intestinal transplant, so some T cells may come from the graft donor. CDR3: CASRRVGNTEAFF. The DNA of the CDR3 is TGCGCCAGCAGAAGGGTGGGGAACACTGAAGCTTTCTTT. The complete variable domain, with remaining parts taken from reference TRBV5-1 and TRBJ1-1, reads KAGVTQTPRYLIKTRGQQVTLSCSPISGHRSVSWYQQTPGQGLQFLFEYFSETQRNKGNFPGRFSGRQFSNSRSEMNVSTLELGDSALYLCASRRVGNTEAFFGQGTRLTVV.